The 32 T cell receptor beta chains below come from one sample, sequenced in a study of blood T cells in healthy people across ages. With a J-beta primer mix and a sample-barcoded 5' primer, a second PCR ran about 7 to 11 cycles. TCRdb analysed the 5' RACE reads with MiXCR anew, one entry per CDR3 protein. The sample contains 700,000 or so distinct CDR3 sequences, over 20% of which appear only once. Sequencing input: blood. These receptors all stem from a man between 65 and 79 years old in good health.

V gene TRBV21-1 combines with J gene TRBJ2-1; no DNA check was done on the table's D call, TRBD2. Matching the DNA end better, TRBJ2-7 makes the J call doubtful. TRBV21-1 is shown as a pseudogene. The CDR3 has 15 amino acids. In DNA form, the CDR3 reads TGTGCCAGCAGCAAACTTTCTAGCGGGGCCTACGAGCAGTACGTC. Amino acid sequence: CASSKLSSGAYEQYV.

V usage is TRBV5-1 and J usage is TRBJ1-1, with D maybe TRBD1 (5 bases). The CDR3 sequence is 14 residues long. Germline-derived CDR1 and CDR2 are SGHRS and YFSETQ. Trimming shortened V by 7 bases and J by 1 base, and 14 bases separated the two germline ends. This chain's CDR3 is CASHFPGENTEAFF. CDR3 nucleotides: TGCGCCAGCCATTTTCCGGGGGAGAACACTGAAGCTTTCTTT.

V gene TRBV30 combines with J gene TRBJ1-2; 9 bases align to TRBD1. This CDR3 has 15 amino acids. J lost 5 bases, V lost 8 bases, and 15 bases had no gene match. CDR1 is GTSNPN, CDR2 SVGIG, per germline (reference sequence). CDR3 loop: CAAPPPGGQGYGYTF. The CDR3 DNA reads TGTGCCGCCCCACCGCCCGGGGGACAGGGTTATGGCTACACCTTC.

The V gene is TRBV12-3 or TRBV12-4, the J gene TRBJ2-2; D not certain. The CDR3 is 14 amino acids. With 1 base removed from V and 8 bases from J, the gap between germline ends came to 11 bases. The CDR3 is CASSLVQPRGELFF. CDR3 coding DNA: TGTGCCAGCAGTTTAGTCCAGCCCCGGGGGGAGCTGTTTTTT.

This chain joins TRBV11-3 and TRBJ2-7; D is unresolved. Germline lookup yields CDR1 SGHNT and CDR2 YENEEA. This CDR3 is 14 amino acids long. V lost 1 base to trimming and J lost 6 bases, with 13 bases between them. CDR3 in DNA: TGTGCCAGCAGCTTAGGACTCGGATTTAGCGAGCAGTACGTC. Translating gives CASSLGLGFSEQYV.

A few counts support this clonotype. The chain is built from TRBV3-1 and TRBJ2-5; perhaps D is TRBD1 or TRBD2 (5 bases each). The tail of the sequence fits TRBJ2-1 better, so the J call may be wrong. The CDR3 has 11 residues. Germline V gene lookup returns CDR1 LGHDT and CDR2 YNNKEL (reference sequence). The DNA for the CDR3 is TGTGCCAGCAGACTAGGGGTTGAGCAGTTCTTC. Translating gives CASRLGVEQFF.

This chain joins TRBV12-3 or TRBV12-4 and TRBJ2-3; TRBD2 is a possible D gene (7 bases). The CDR3 loop spans 14 amino acids. V gave up 6 bases and J gave up 4 bases, with 14 bases separating them. The CDR3 DNA follows: TGTGCCAGCAGACGGAGGGGGGGCGCAGATACGCAGTATTTT. This gives the protein CASRRRGGADTQYF.

This clonotype was counted a few times. The chain combines TRBV10-3 with TRBJ2-7; D is unresolved. CDR1 ENHRY and CDR2 SYGVKD come from the germline V gene. The CDR3 totals 16 residues. Trimming shortened V by 4 bases and J by 4 bases, and 20 bases separated the two germline ends. The CDR3 sequence is CAISGTDGLVLYEQYF. Here the CDR3 DNA reads TGTGCCATCAGTGGGACGGACGGGCTGGTGTTATACGAGCAGTACTTC.

This clonotype has just a few counts. V is TRBV5-1 and J is TRBJ2-5; tentative D call: TRBD1 (6 bases). Per the germline V gene, CDR1 is SGHRS and CDR2 is YFSETQ. Between the trimmed V and J ends, which lost 1 base and 3 bases, there was a span of 13 bases. There are 15 residues in the CDR3. The CDR3 DNA reads TGCGCCAGCAGCTTGTACAGGGTATTCGAAGAGACCCAGTACTTC. Encoded protein: CASSLYRVFEETQYF.

The sample holds a few counts of this clonotype. This chain uses TRBV28 with TRBJ2-2; possible D gene TRBD2, 5 bases. Trimming took 4 bases from V and 5 from J, leaving 5 bases between them. The germline V gene has CDR1 MDHEN and CDR2 SYDVKM. The CDR3 extends over 12 amino acids. Here the CDR3 DNA reads TGTGCCAGCAGTTGGGAGACCGGGGAGCTGTTTTTT. Translating it yields CASSWETGELFF.

This clonotype was picked up a small number of times. The genes are TRBV7-2 and TRBJ2-1, with a weak D call TRBD1 (6 bases). The J call could be wrong; TRBJ2-7 is a better fit for the DNA end. Germline V gene data show CDR1 as SGHTA and CDR2 as FQGNSA. The CDR3 has 15 amino acids. CDR3 protein: CASSLVGDPQGKQYF. The CDR3 bases are TGTGCCAGCAGCTTAGTAGGGGACCCACAGGGAAAGCAGTACTTC.

This clonotype was found a few times. This rearrangement joins TRBV7-3 to TRBJ2-1; 11 bases agree with TRBD2. Germline loops: CDR1 SGHTA, CDR2 FQGTGA. The ends lost 2 bases at V and 0 bases at J; junction bases unmatched: 6. The CDR3 has 18 residues. CDR3 amino acids: CASSLASGRSSSYNEQFF. In DNA form, the CDR3 reads TGTGCCAGCAGCTTAGCTAGCGGGAGGTCCAGCTCCTACAATGAGCAGTTCTTC.

This chain connects TRBV7-9 to TRBJ2-1; D possibly uses TRBD1 or TRBD2 (5 bases each). Trimming shortened V by 5 bases and J by 4 bases, and 18 bases separated the two germline ends. Germline V gene data show CDR1 as SEHNR and CDR2 as FQNEAQ (reference sequence). This CDR3 is 16 amino acids long. The CDR3 region is CASSNLIVGEYNEQFF. In nucleotides, the CDR3 is TGTGCCAGCAGCAACCTCATCGTGGGGGAGTACAATGAGCAGTTCTTC.

The chain couples TRBV2 to TRBJ2-3, with TRBD2 matching over 8 bases. Per germline, CDR1 SNHLY and CDR2 FYNNEI. V gave up 0 bases and J gave up 5 bases; unmatched junction bases: 4. The CDR3 is made up of 15 amino acids. DNA of the CDR3: TGTGCCAGCAGTGAAGCCGGGACTAGGGGAGATACGCAGTATTTT. Its protein product is CASSEAGTRGDTQYF.

The sample holds one count of this clonotype. The chain couples TRBV7-2 to TRBJ1-2; D is undetermined. CDR3 size: 15 residues. Germline CDR1 SGHTA, CDR2 FQGNSA. The germline V and J ends were trimmed by 1 base and 5 bases, with 14 bases remaining between them. The CDR3 spells CASSLGDRIRYGYTF. CDR3 nucleotide sequence: TGTGCCAGCAGCTTAGGAGATAGGATTAGGTATGGCTACACCTTC.

Only a few counts were recorded for this clonotype. A clone one base away is much larger, so this may be a read error. CDR3 in DNA: TGTGCCAGCAGCTCCCTCGGCTACTCTCAAGAGTCCCAGTACTTC. This translates into CASSSLGYSQESQYF. The chain uses TRBV3-1 and TRBJ2-5; no clear D. The germline CDR1 and CDR2 sequences are LGHDT and YNNKEL (reference sequence). The CDR3 totals 15 residues.

The J gene is TRBJ2-3, the V gene TRBV9; 8 positions agree with TRBD1. The CDR3 is 17 amino acids. J was trimmed by 4 bases and V by 4 bases; bases with no gene match: 14. Germline V gene lookup returns CDR1 SGDLS and CDR2 YYNGEE. For the CDR3, the DNA is TGTGCCAGCAGCCCCCTCCCAGACAGGGGTTTCTCAGATACGCAGTATTTT. It encodes CASSPLPDRGFSDTQYF.

This clonotype was seen a few times. The V gene is TRBV5-1, the J gene TRBJ1-1; D gene ambiguous. The V end lost 1 base, the J end lost 0 bases, and 7 bases lay between the germline ends. CDR3 length: 14 amino acids. Germline CDR1 is SGHRS and CDR2 is YFSETQ. CDR3 amino acids: CASSLSSMNTEAFF. CDR3 DNA sequence: TGCGCCAGCAGCTTGTCTTCGATGAACACTGAAGCTTTCTTT.

The table lists this clonotype with a few counts. The J gene is TRBJ2-4, the V gene TRBV20-1; D gene unclear. Germline V gene sequence: CDR1 DFQATT, CDR2 SNEGSKA (reference sequence). CDR3 length: 12 amino acids. V lost 5 bases, J lost 6 bases, and 11 bases lay in between. The CDR3 spells CSAGPTGNIQYF. The CDR3 coding sequence is TGCAGTGCTGGACCCACTGGAAACATTCAGTACTTC.

The V and J genes are TRBV18 and TRBJ2-5; 7 positions agree with TRBD1. The J call may be incorrect, as the DNA end agrees better with TRBJ2-7. Germline V gene data show CDR1 as KGHSH and CDR2 as LQKENI. This CDR3 contains 14 residues. The CDR3 nucleotides read TGTGCCAGCTCACCCTCTCGACAGGGTTACGAGCAGTACTTC. Amino acids: CASSPSRQGYEQYF.

The chain uses TRBV3-1 and TRBJ2-5, with D tentatively TRBD1 or TRBD2 (7 bases each). Trimming took 3 bases from V and 5 from J, leaving 13 bases between them. This CDR3 is 14 amino acids long. Germline loops: CDR1 LGHDT, CDR2 YNNKEL (reference sequence). The CDR3 nucleotides read TGTGCCAGCAGCCAGCTTCAGGGGGGGGAGACCCAGTACTTC. Amino acid sequence: CASSQLQGGETQYF.

This clonotype was recorded a few times. The chain joins TRBV13 to TRBJ2-3; 7 nucleotides align to TRBD2. With V trimmed by 8 bases and J by 6 bases, 17 bases remained unmatched. CDR1 is PRHDT, CDR2 FYEKMQ, per germline (reference sequence). CDR3 length: 16 amino acids. The CDR3 region has the DNA TGTGCCAGCGCGTTCCGGGCTAGCGGACGCGGGGATACGCAGTATTTT. Residues: CASAFRASGRGDTQYF.

The chain joins TRBV14 to TRBJ2-3; 11 bases line up with TRBD2. In germline, CDR1 is SGHDN, CDR2 FVKESK. The CDR3 runs to 17 residues. Trimming cost V 3 bases and J 4 bases; bases outside gene matches: 9. The CDR3: CASSHSLAGGYPDTQYF. For the CDR3, the DNA is TGTGCCAGCAGCCACTCCCTAGCGGGAGGTTATCCAGATACGCAGTATTTT.

This clonotype was counted between two and nine times. CDR3 in amino acids: CASSQYRGPSSYEQYV. The CDR3 DNA reads as TGCGCCAGCAGCCAGTACAGGGGACCCAGCTCCTACGAGCAGTACGTC. The chain has TRBV4-1 and TRBJ2-7, with TRBD1 matching over 7 bases. Germline values: CDR1 MGHRA, CDR2 YSYEKL. CDR3 length equals 16 residues. V dropped 3 bases and J dropped 0; count of bases not matched to a gene: 8.

The chain combines TRBV7-7 with TRBJ2-3, with 7 nucleotides matching TRBD1. CDR3 length: 15 residues. Trimming removed 5 bases from V and 4 bases from J; junction bases left unmatched: 9. The germline gives CDR1 SSHAT, CDR2 FNYEAQ (reference sequence). This CDR3 reads CASSTQAGGADTQYF. CDR3 nucleotides: TGTGCCAGCAGCACCCAGGCAGGGGGAGCAGATACGCAGTATTTT.

This clonotype was counted a few times. This rearrangement joins TRBV11-3 to TRBJ2-1; TRBD2 agrees at 8 bases. CDR3 length equals 16 residues. V lost 4 bases and J lost 4; bases outside the gene matches: 9. From germline, CDR1 is SGHNT and CDR2 YENEEA. CDR3: CASSSQTSETYNEQFF. As DNA, the CDR3 is TGTGCCAGCAGCTCCCAGACTAGCGAGACTTACAATGAGCAGTTCTTC.

This chain uses TRBV7-2 with TRBJ2-1; D remains unclear. The germline V gene has CDR1 SGHTA and CDR2 FQGNSA. The CDR3 extends over 14 amino acids. The germline V and J ends were trimmed by 7 bases and 5 bases, with 15 bases remaining between them. Here the CDR3 reads CASTQPALHNEQFF. As DNA, the CDR3 is TGTGCCAGCACCCAGCCGGCACTGCACAATGAGCAGTTCTTC.

Worth noting for this clonotype: The junction differs from germline at one of its ends, possibly a read error. CDR3 loop: CASSFTKGQGSTGAFF. The CDR3 DNA is TGTGCCAGCAGCTTTACTAAGGGACAGGGTTCCACTGGAGCTTTCTTT. The chain employs TRBV5-5 and TRBJ1-1, with TRBD1 identical over 9 bases. Per the germline V gene, CDR1 is SGHKS and CDR2 is YYEKEE (reference sequence). The CDR3 is made up of 16 amino acids.

This clonotype was counted between two and nine times. The chain employs TRBV3-1 and TRBJ1-2; D might be TRBD1 (6 bases). CDR3 length: 12 amino acids. Germline CDR1 reads LGHDT; CDR2 reads YNNKEL (reference sequence). The V end lost 6 bases, the J end lost 8 bases, and 13 bases lay between the germline ends. CDR3 sequence (DNA): TGTGCCAGCAGACAGGGTGTTCACGGCTACACCTTC. Amino acid sequence: CASRQGVHGYTF.

The chain combines TRBV7-6 with TRBJ2-5; no definite D call. V was pared by 7 bases and J by 1 base, with 13 bases between. This CDR3 is built from 14 residues. The germline CDR1 and CDR2 sequences are SGHVS and FNYEAQ. The CDR3 region is CASNFGLSQETQYF. DNA of the CDR3: TGTGCCAGCAACTTCGGGCTTTCCCAAGAGACCCAGTACTTC.

The chain uses TRBV5-5 and TRBJ2-5; TRBD2 aligns across 8 bases. The end of the DNA is better explained by TRBJ2-7, so the J call may be wrong. Germline CDR1 and CDR2: SGHKS and YYEKEE (reference sequence). CDR3 length equals 15 residues. CDR3 coding DNA: TGTGCCAGCAGCCTGCGGGGGGCTAACTCCTACGAGCAGTACTTC. Its protein product is CASSLRGANSYEQYF.

J is TRBJ2-5 and V is TRBV7-6; 8 bases agree with TRBD2. With 7 bases clipped from V and 4 bases from J, the junction kept 14 bases outside the gene matches. Per germline, CDR1 SGHVS and CDR2 FNYEAQ. The CDR3 has 16 amino acids. In nucleotides, the CDR3 is TGTGCCAGCACCATAACGTACGGGACTAGTGGAGAGACCCAGTACTTC. Encoded protein: CASTITYGTSGETQYF.